The text below deals with one T cell receptor beta chain. This entry is derived from a study of blood T cell repertoires in COVID-19. The wider study: COVID-19 samples, acute and convalescent, were from the United States, Italy and Spain. Sources were T cells, B-cell-depleted T cells, or PBMCs; the material itself was cDNA or gDNA.

Germline V gives CDR1 LNHDA, CDR2 SQIVND (reference sequence). Trimming at V came to 1 base and at J to 5 bases, leaving 9 bases not matched to a gene. This CDR3 has 17 residues. In the study's own analysis: Amplification of reference gene primers provided the estimated nucleated cell counts. Repertoires were generated with immunoSEQ multiplex PCR, while TCRdb's copy carries only in-frame clones and drops some. That table supplies the V and J calls and clone size; D and trimming were determined from the DNA. The repertoire consists of some 110,000 clones, with about three quarters occurring once and the leading ten covering 5.5% to 7%.

This clonotype was obtained from a man aged 65 to 85 with acute or convalescent COVID-19. Material for sequencing was peripheral blood. This chain joins TRBV19 and TRBJ2-2, with 8 bases fitting TRBD1. The CDR3 DNA reads TGTGCCAGTAGTATAGCGGCCAGGGGGCGCGAAACCGGGGAGCTGTTTTTT. This gives the protein CASSIAARGRETGELFF. Complete variable domain (other parts from reference TRBV19 and TRBJ2-2): DGGITQSPKYLFRKEGQNVTLSCEQNLNHDAMYWYRQDPGQGLRLIYYSQIVNDFQKGDIAEGYSVSREKKESFPLTVTSAQKNPTAFYLCASSIAARGRETGELFFGEGSRLTVL.